Following are 25 T cell receptor beta chains from one sample sequenced in a study of CD8 T cells in Susac syndrome. Reverse transcription of about 0.5 to 1 ug RNA used random hexamers. MiXCR was run by TCRdb on the immunoSEQ multiplex PCR reads, yielding one entry per CDR3 protein. The sample lists some 180,000 distinct CDR3 sequences; roughly nine tenths were seen once. Sequenced: CD4+ T cells from PBMCs. These receptors were collected from a human donor with Susac syndrome.

The sample holds one count of this clonotype. This chain joins TRBV7-2 and TRBJ1-2; no definite D call. CDR1 is SGHTA, CDR2 FQGNSA, per germline. This CDR3 has 13 residues. V was cut by 5 bases and J by 5 bases, with 12 bases left in between. CDR3 sequence: CASSPTRSYGYTF. CDR3 DNA: TGTGCCAGCAGCCCTACACGTAGTTATGGCTACACCTTC.

This clonotype was detected a few times. This rearrangement joins TRBV20-1 to TRBJ1-4, with D perhaps TRBD1 (5 bases). The CDR3 is 13 amino acids. The germline gives CDR1 DFQATT, CDR2 SNEGSKA (reference sequence). The ends were cut back, 3 bases at V and 12 bases at J, with 17 bases in the middle. In DNA form, the CDR3 reads TGCAGTGCTAGCGGGTCTCTCCCGGGGGAACTGTTTTTT. This sequence encodes CSASGSLPGELFF.

The rearrangement uses TRBV5-1 and TRBJ2-2; D possibly uses TRBD1 or TRBD2 (5 bases each). Trimming pared 4 bases from V and 0 bases from J, leaving 19 bases between. Germline V gene sequence: CDR1 SGHRS, CDR2 YFSETQ. The CDR3 extends over 18 amino acids. CDR3 in amino acids: CASSPGTESFPNTGELFF. The CDR3 DNA reads TGCGCCAGCAGCCCCGGGACGGAATCATTTCCGAACACCGGGGAGCTGTTTTTT.

This clonotype was counted once. V usage is TRBV20-1 and J usage is TRBJ2-7; TRBD1 agrees at 8 bases. CDR3 length equals 14 residues. The V gene end was trimmed by 7 bases and the J gene end by 6 bases; junction bases not matched to a gene: 14. The germline V gene encodes CDR1 DFQATT and CDR2 SNEGSKA (reference sequence). The DNA of the CDR3 is TGCAGTGTCGAACAAACAGGGGGGATTGGCGAGCAGTACTTC. This translates into CSVEQTGGIGEQYF.

The rearrangement links TRBV12-3 or TRBV12-4 to TRBJ2-2, with 7 bases matching TRBD1. V was pared by 0 bases and J by 0 bases, with 4 bases of the junction left unmatched. The CDR3 runs to 17 residues. The CDR3 is CASSLADRRANTGELFF. The CDR3 bases are TGTGCCAGCAGTTTAGCGGACAGGAGAGCGAACACCGGGGAGCTGTTTTTT.

The V gene is TRBV27, the J gene TRBJ2-1; no clear D gene. The CDR3 is made up of 11 amino acids. The germline V gene encodes CDR1 MNHEY and CDR2 SMNVEV (reference sequence). The V gene lost 7 bases and the J gene lost 13 bases, with 14 bases spanning the gap. DNA of the CDR3: TGTGCCAGCACCTGGCGGAACTTTCAGTTCTTC. Its translation: CASTWRNFQFF.

This chain uses TRBV1 with TRBJ2-1; no DNA check was done on the table's D call, TRBD2. TRBV1 is given as a pseudogene. There are 14 residues in the CDR3. The CDR3 here is CTSSQDPSGAEQFF. The CDR3 region has the DNA TGCACCAGCAGCCAAGACCCTAGCGGGGCTGAGCAGTTCTTC.

The V and J genes are TRBV19 and TRBJ1-1, with D perhaps TRBD1 (5 bases). Trimming took 9 bases from V and 3 from J, leaving 14 bases between them. Germline V gene data show CDR1 as LNHDA and CDR2 as SQIVND (reference sequence). The CDR3 length is 13 residues. The CDR3 sequence: CASARRGYTEAFF. The CDR3 coding sequence is TGTGCCAGCGCGAGGAGGGGTTACACTGAAGCTTTCTTT.

The chain recombines TRBV30 with TRBJ1-5, with 9 positions matching TRBD1. Germline V gives CDR1 GTSNPN, CDR2 SVGIG (reference sequence). V lost 2 bases to trimming and J lost 0 bases; unmatched junction nucleotides: 14. CDR3 size: 19 residues. CDR3 region: CAWSMDRGFRIGSNQPQHF. The CDR3 DNA sequence: TGTGCCTGGAGTATGGACAGGGGATTTCGGATTGGTAGCAATCAGCCCCAGCATTTT.

The chain is built from TRBV3-1 and TRBJ2-1, with D possibly TRBD1 on 6 matching bases. V shed 5 bases and J shed 6 bases, with 14 bases lying between them. The CDR3 is 14 amino acids. The germline V gene encodes CDR1 LGHDT and CDR2 YNNKEL (reference sequence). The CDR3 sequence: CASSTGILPNEQFF. CDR3 DNA: TGTGCCAGCAGCACAGGGATCCTCCCCAATGAGCAGTTCTTC.

This clonotype showed up just once. The chain combines TRBV5-6 with TRBJ1-5; D not resolved. CDR1 is SGHDT and CDR2 is YYEEEE in the germline V gene. CDR3 length: 14 amino acids. Trimming shortened V by 4 bases and J by 9 bases, and 17 bases separated the two germline ends. CDR3 sequence reads: CASSRVSGGGPQHF. As DNA, the CDR3 is TGTGCCAGCAGCCGTGTATCGGGCGGAGGGCCCCAGCATTTT.

The CDR3 nucleotides read TGTGCCACCCTGGGCGCAGATACGCAGTATTTT. Translation: CATLGADTQYF. V and J are TRBV2 and TRBJ2-3; D remains unclear. The germline CDR1 and CDR2 sequences are SNHLY and FYNNEI. The CDR3 extends over 11 amino acids. V was shortened by 10 bases and J by 4 bases, with 9 bases between the two germline ends.

J is TRBJ2-5 and V is TRBV20-1; TRBD2 might be the D (5 bases). V was shortened by 6 bases and J by 6 bases, with 20 bases between the two germline ends. The germline CDR1 and CDR2 sequences are DFQATT and SNEGSKA (reference sequence). The CDR3 extends over 14 amino acids. CDR3 sequence reads: CSARPASSLKTQYF. The CDR3, as DNA: TGCAGTGCCCGGCCGGCTAGCAGCTTGAAGACCCAGTACTTC.

The chain uses TRBV10-3 and TRBJ1-1; no clear D gene. Germline V gene data show CDR1 as ENHRY and CDR2 as SYGVKD. The CDR3 length is 14 residues. V was trimmed by 6 bases and J by 3 bases, leaving 14 bases between them. The CDR3 DNA reads TGTGCCATCAGGTCCCCCGCGCGGGACACTGAAGCTTTCTTT. Its protein product is CAIRSPARDTEAFF.

The chain uses TRBV5-1 and TRBJ2-5, with D possibly being TRBD1 (6 bases). The germline V gene has CDR1 SGHRS and CDR2 YFSETQ. CDR3 length equals 16 residues. Trimming shortened V by 5 bases and J by 4 bases, and 21 bases separated the two germline ends. Here the CDR3 reads CASSSPTGWAGETQYF. CDR3 bases: TGCGCCAGCAGTTCACCCACAGGGTGGGCAGGAGAGACCCAGTACTTC.

The count of this clonotype is one. The rearrangement uses TRBV18 and TRBJ2-3; D could derive from TRBD1 or TRBD2 (5 bases each). CDR3 size: 14 residues. V was pared by 3 bases and J by 6 bases, with 13 bases between. From germline, CDR1 is KGHSH and CDR2 LQKENI. The CDR3 nucleotides are TGTGCCAGCTCACCTAGTTGGGACGGGGATACGCAGTATTTT. Its translation is CASSPSWDGDTQYF.

This clonotype has only one observation. The CDR3 is CASSQFVTGELFF. The DNA for the CDR3 is TGTGCCAGCAGCCAATTTGTCACCGGGGAGCTGTTTTTT. V and J are TRBV14 and TRBJ2-2; D is unresolved. The CDR3 is made up of 13 amino acids. CDR1 SGHDN and CDR2 FVKESK come from the germline V gene. With 2 bases removed from V and 4 bases from J, the gap between germline ends came to 5 bases. Drawing the rest from reference TRBV14 and TRBJ2-2, the complete variable domain is EAGVTQFPSHSVIEKGQTVTLRCDPISGHDNLYWYRRVMGKEIKFLLHFVKESKQDESGMPNNRFLAERTGGTYSTLKVQPAELEDSGVYFCASSQFVTGELFFGEGSRLTVL.

The chain couples TRBV12-3 or TRBV12-4 to TRBJ1-1; D is unresolved. Trimming shortened V by 8 bases and J by 7 bases, and 17 bases separated the two germline ends. CDR3 length equals 13 residues. CDR3 nucleotides: TGTGCCAGCGTCCTTGGGTTGGGGAGTGAAGCTTTCTTT. Translating gives CASVLGLGSEAFF.

This clonotype showed up just once. The rearrangement joins TRBV6-5 to TRBJ1-1; D not resolved. V lost 0 bases and J 5 bases, leaving 10 bases between the germline ends. The germline CDR1 and CDR2 sequences are MNHEY and SVGAGI. This CDR3 region has 14 residues. The CDR3 loop is CASSYSDGETEAFF. Here the CDR3 DNA reads TGTGCCAGCAGTTACTCGGATGGGGAAACTGAAGCTTTCTTT.

J is TRBJ2-7 and V is TRBV14; unclear D gene. Germline values: CDR1 SGHDN, CDR2 FVKESK. The CDR3 spans 15 residues. Trimming pared 3 bases from V and 0 bases from J, leaving 12 bases between. In DNA form, the CDR3 reads TGTGCCAGCAGCCACCCGGGCACGGCCTCCTACGAGCAGTACTTC. This encodes CASSHPGTASYEQYF. The full variable domain, completed using reference TRBV14 and TRBJ2-7, is EAGVTQFPSHSVIEKGQTVTLRCDPISGHDNLYWYRRVMGKEIKFLLHFVKESKQDESGMPNNRFLAERTGGTYSTLKVQPAELEDSGVYFCASSHPGTASYEQYFGPGTRLTVT.

This chain joins TRBV7-6 and TRBJ1-1; 10 bases are shared with TRBD1. CDR1 is SGHVS, CDR2 FNYEAQ, per germline. Unmatched junction bases numbered 7, after V lost 4 bases and J lost 5 bases. There are 15 residues in the CDR3. The CDR3 sequence is CASSWGTGDFTEAFF. The CDR3 DNA follows: TGTGCCAGCAGCTGGGGGACAGGGGATTTTACTGAAGCTTTCTTT. Complete variable domain (other parts from reference TRBV7-6 and TRBJ1-1): GAGVSQSPRYKVTKRGQDVALRCDPISGHVSLYWYRQALGQGPEFLTYFNYEAQQDKSGLPNDRFSAERPEGSISTLTIQRTEQRDSAMYRCASSWGTGDFTEAFFGQGTRLTVV.

This clonotype was detected once. V usage is TRBV5-6 and J usage is TRBJ1-4; D remains unclear. CDR3 size: 13 residues. In germline, CDR1 is SGHDT, CDR2 YYEEEE. With 5 bases removed from V and 8 bases from J, the gap between germline ends came to 13 bases. The CDR3 reads CASRAARGEKLFF. As DNA, the CDR3 is TGTGCCAGCAGAGCCGCCCGGGGAGAAAAACTGTTTTTT.

V usage is TRBV12-3 or TRBV12-4 and J usage is TRBJ1-1; tentatively, D is TRBD1 (5 bases). V lost 6 bases to trimming and J lost 1 base, with 12 bases between them. This CDR3 region has 14 residues. The CDR3 nucleotides read TGTGCCAGCAGGCGGACAAAAAGGAACACTGAAGCTTTCTTT. Translating gives CASRRTKRNTEAFF.

The V call is TRBV20-1, the J call TRBJ1-1, with D uncertain. Deletions cut 6 bases from V and 0 bases from J, with 11 bases between. The CDR3 consists of 13 residues. In germline, CDR1 is DFQATT, CDR2 SNEGSKA (reference sequence). The CDR3 is CSAQPGLNTEAFF. CDR3 in DNA: TGCAGTGCCCAACCGGGTTTGAACACTGAAGCTTTCTTT.

The rearrangement uses TRBV9 and TRBJ2-1; possible D gene TRBD1, 6 bases. CDR3 length equals 17 residues. Trimming stripped 0 bases from V and 7 bases from J, with 20 bases between. Per germline, CDR1 SGDLS and CDR2 YYNGEE. The CDR3 sequence: CASSVGAGDKSLNEQFF. As DNA, the CDR3 is TGTGCCAGCAGCGTAGGGGCTGGGGACAAATCTCTGAATGAGCAGTTCTTC.